The next 26 T cell receptor beta chains were all read from a single sample in a study of identical twins' blood T cells. TCRdb fed the 5' RACE reads into MiXCR, producing one record per CDR3 protein. Found here are about 370,000 distinct CDR3 sequences, roughly 28% of them singletons; the top ten hold around 5.6%. What was sequenced was PBMCs. These receptors originate from a woman aged 18 to 49 in good health.

Regarding this clonotype: The junction does not match germline at one end; this may be a read error. This chain uses TRBV7-6 with TRBJ2-7; 7 bases fit TRBD1. The CDR3 runs to 18 residues. Germline V gives CDR1 SGHVS, CDR2 FNYEAQ. The CDR3 loop reads CASSLGGTAYFTSNEQYF. DNA of the CDR3: TGTGCCAGCAGCTTAGGTGGGACAGCCTATTTTACCTCCAACGAGCAGTACTTC.

This rearrangement joins TRBV20-1 to TRBJ2-5; no definite D call. The CDR3 has 13 amino acids. Deletions cut 3 bases from V and 2 bases from J, with 10 bases between. Per the germline V gene, CDR1 is DFQATT and CDR2 is SNEGSKA (reference sequence). The CDR3 region is CSARQSLQETQYF. The CDR3 DNA follows: TGCAGTGCTAGGCAGTCCTTACAAGAGACCCAGTACTTC.

The chain has TRBV7-2 and TRBJ1-2; D is undetermined. The CDR3 is 14 amino acids. V lost 5 bases, J lost 4 bases, and 14 bases lay in between. The V gene's germline CDR1 is SGHTA and CDR2 FQGNSA. CDR3 amino acids: CASSPRAEGYGYTF. DNA for the CDR3: TGTGCCAGCAGCCCAAGGGCAGAAGGCTATGGCTACACCTTC.

V is TRBV12-3 or TRBV12-4 and J is TRBJ2-3; D is ambiguous. CDR3 length: 13 amino acids. V was cut by 6 bases and J by 4 bases, with 11 bases left in between. CDR3 residues: CASRARAADTQYF. The CDR3 DNA sequence: TGTGCCAGCAGAGCACGGGCCGCAGATACGCAGTATTTT.

This clonotype was seen once. This chain joins TRBV27 and TRBJ1-2; no reliable D call. With 4 bases removed from V and 8 bases from J, the gap between germline ends came to 11 bases. Germline CDR1 reads MNHEY; CDR2 reads SMNVEV (reference sequence). This CDR3 comprises 12 residues. In DNA form, the CDR3 reads TGTGCCAGCAGTTCTTCCGGGATCGGCTACACCTTC. Its translation is CASSSSGIGYTF.

The rearrangement uses TRBV20-1 and TRBJ2-3; no reliable D call. With 5 bases removed from V and 2 bases from J, the gap between germline ends came to 5 bases. The CDR3 consists of 11 residues. Germline CDR1 DFQATT, CDR2 SNEGSKA (reference sequence). The CDR3 nucleotides read TGCAGTGCTTACTTCACAGATACGCAGTATTTT. This codes for CSAYFTDTQYF.

The chain links TRBV20-1 to TRBJ2-2; perhaps TRBD2 as D (6 bases). Germline V gene lookup returns CDR1 DFQATT and CDR2 SNEGSKA (reference sequence). This CDR3 is 14 amino acids long. Trimming cost V 5 bases and J 3 bases, with 13 bases left between them. The CDR3 DNA reads as TGCAGTGCTTCCGGGACTTCCTACACCGGGGAGCTGTTTTTT. Its protein is CSASGTSYTGELFF.

This clonotype was detected only a few times. The genes are TRBV27 and TRBJ2-3, with D uncertain. Germline-derived CDR1 and CDR2 are MNHEY and SMNVEV (reference sequence). There are 14 residues in the CDR3. Trimming cost V 6 bases and J 0 bases, with 10 bases left between them. As DNA, the CDR3 is TGTGCCAGCAGGATAGTCTATAGCACAGATACGCAGTATTTT. Residues: CASRIVYSTDTQYF.

This clonotype has a handful of counts. V and J are TRBV29-1 and TRBJ1-2; D ambiguous. Germline CDR1 and CDR2: SQVTM and ANQGSEA. The CDR3 has 15 residues. The V gene lost 4 bases and the J gene lost 0 bases, with 15 bases spanning the gap. The CDR3 protein is CSVVGSLQSNYGYTF. The DNA for the CDR3 is TGCAGCGTTGTCGGCAGTTTGCAATCTAACTATGGCTACACCTTC.

V usage is TRBV12-3 or TRBV12-4 and J usage is TRBJ2-1, with 12 positions matching TRBD2. Trimming cost V 5 bases and J 2 bases; bases outside gene matches: 4. The CDR3 runs 16 residues. The CDR3 bases are TGTGCCAGCAGTGCCCGGACTAGCGGGGCCTACAATGAGCAGTTCTTC. It specifies CASSARTSGAYNEQFF.

This chain connects TRBV20-1 to TRBJ1-6; no firm D call. Trimming took off 3 bases at V and 1 base at J, with 13 bases between the two ends. This CDR3 is 16 amino acids long. Germline CDR1 is DFQATT and CDR2 is SNEGSKA (reference sequence). This chain's CDR3 is CSASPLSGSYNSPLHF. The CDR3 DNA sequence: TGCAGTGCTAGCCCCCTGTCTGGGTCCTATAATTCACCCCTCCACTTT.

This chain uses TRBV5-6 with TRBJ1-3; the D gene is possibly TRBD1 (5 bases). The CDR3 sequence is 13 residues long. Trimming took 0 bases from V and 9 from J, leaving 10 bases between them. Germline V CDR1 and CDR2: SGHDT, YYEEEE. The CDR3 DNA reads TGTGCCAGCAGCTTGGGAGGGGAAAGCACCATATATTTT. The encoded protein is CASSLGGESTIYF.

Only a few counts were recorded for this clonotype. The V and J genes are TRBV20-1 and TRBJ1-5; no clear D. This CDR3 has 14 residues. CDR1 and CDR2 (germline): DFQATT, SNEGSKA (reference sequence). The V and J ends lost 0 bases and 6 bases respectively, with 12 bases between them. CDR3 in DNA: TGCAGTGCTAGAGATTATCGAGTTAGTCAGCCCCAGCATTTT. Protein sequence: CSARDYRVSQPQHF.

The CDR3: CASSDDRGETQYF. CDR3 DNA: TGTGCCAGCAGCGACGACAGGGGAGAGACCCAGTACTTC. The chain combines TRBV6-5 with TRBJ2-5; TRBD1 matches 8 bases. The germline gives CDR1 MNHEY, CDR2 SVGAGI. Trimming removed 6 bases from V and 4 bases from J; junction bases left unmatched: 4. This CDR3 region has 13 residues.

The chain has TRBV2 and TRBJ2-7, with D possibly matching TRBD2 (5 bases). Deletions cut 7 bases from V and 4 bases from J, with 14 bases between. CDR3 length equals 13 residues. Germline V gives CDR1 SNHLY, CDR2 FYNNEI. In DNA form, the CDR3 reads TGTGCCAGCATGGACGGGATCTCGTACGAGCAGTACTTC. Translated: CASMDGISYEQYF.

The chain has TRBV7-8 and TRBJ2-3; no definite D call. This CDR3 contains 14 residues. Between the trimmed V and J ends, which lost 3 bases and 3 bases, there was a span of 10 bases. In germline, CDR1 is SGHVS, CDR2 FQNEAQ. CDR3 in amino acids: CASSFEPLTDTQYF. The CDR3 DNA reads as TGTGCCAGCAGCTTTGAGCCTCTGACAGATACGCAGTATTTT.

The genes are TRBV29-1 and TRBJ1-2; D is unresolved. Germline CDR1 reads SQVTM; CDR2 reads ANQGSEA. V lost 6 bases, J lost 8 bases, and 10 bases lay in between. CDR3 length: 10 amino acids. DNA of the CDR3: TGCAGCGTAGGTAATTTCGGCTACACCTTC. Amino acid sequence: CSVGNFGYTF.

In its sample, this clonotype was seen a few times. The V gene is TRBV19, the J gene TRBJ1-4; D uncertain. CDR3 length: 15 amino acids. The V and J ends lost 5 bases and 0 bases respectively, with 10 bases between them. Looked up from germline, CDR1 is LNHDA and CDR2 is SQIVND (reference sequence). CDR3 residues: CASSSLLATNEKLFF. In DNA, the CDR3 is TGTGCCAGTAGTTCTCTTCTTGCAACTAATGAAAAACTGTTTTTT.

As regards this clonotype: This sequence may be a read error, since a much larger clone differs from it by one base. J is TRBJ1-1 and V is TRBV13; D might be TRBD1 (5 bases). CDR1 and CDR2 from the germline V gene are PRHDT and FYEKMQ (reference sequence). This CDR3 comprises 16 residues. CDR3 sequence (DNA): TGTGCCAGCAGCTTAGAATCGCGGACAACGAACACTGAATCTTTCTTT. It encodes CASSLESRTTNTESFF. The full variable domain, in which reference TRBV13 and TRBJ1-1 provide the parts outside the CDR3, is AAGVIQSPRHLIKEKRETATLKCYPIPRHDTVYWYQQGPGQDPQFLISFYEKMQSDKGSIPDRFSAQQFSDYHSELNMSSLELGDSALYFCASSLESRTTNTESFFGQGTRLTVV.

The chain joins TRBV9 to TRBJ2-5; 7 bases match TRBD1. CDR1 is SGDLS and CDR2 is YYNGEE in the germline V gene. J was trimmed by 3 bases and V by 0 bases; bases with no gene match: 5. The CDR3 has 15 amino acids. The CDR3 DNA follows: TGTGCCAGCAGCGTAGACGGGACAGTCAAAGAGACCCAGTACTTC. Translation gives CASSVDGTVKETQYF.

The rearrangement uses TRBV6-2 or TRBV6-3 and TRBJ2-7; D not certain. V lost 7 bases, J lost 0 bases, and 13 bases lay in between. The CDR3 runs to 14 residues. CDR1 MNHEY and CDR2 SVGEGT come from the germline V gene. The CDR3 bases are TGTGCCAGCACGTCAGAAGCAGGCTCCTACGAGCAGTACTTC. This codes for CASTSEAGSYEQYF.

A few counts support this clonotype. The chain couples TRBV6-6 to TRBJ2-3; 10 bases are a match to TRBD2. With V trimmed by 6 bases and J by 7 bases, 16 bases remained unmatched. Looked up from germline, CDR1 is MNHNY and CDR2 is SVGAGI (reference sequence). The length of the CDR3 is 17 residues. This chain's CDR3 is CASSPQGLARTTNTQYF. CDR3 DNA sequence: TGTGCCAGCAGCCCCCAGGGACTAGCGAGGACTACGAATACGCAGTATTTT.

The chain couples TRBV3-1 to TRBJ2-1; 9 bases agree with TRBD2. Germline assignment: CDR1 LGHDT and CDR2 YNNKEL (reference sequence). The CDR3 spans 19 residues. J lost 1 base, V lost 4 bases, and 14 bases had no gene match. The CDR3 protein is CASSRRPSGTSTSYNEQFF. The CDR3 nucleotides read TGTGCCAGCAGCCGGAGGCCTAGCGGGACCAGCACATCCTACAATGAGCAGTTCTTC.

This clonotype showed up many times. The chain employs TRBV20-1 and TRBJ1-4, with D perhaps TRBD1 (5 bases). The CDR3 totals 11 residues. V was cut by 5 bases and J by 9 bases, with 10 bases left in between. Germline V gene sequence: CDR1 DFQATT, CDR2 SNEGSKA (reference sequence). The chain's CDR3 is CSALGEKKLFF. In nucleotides, the CDR3 is TGCAGTGCTTTGGGGGAGAAAAAACTGTTTTTT.

The rearrangement uses TRBV29-1 and TRBJ2-1; 10 nucleotides line up with TRBD2. In germline, CDR1 is SQVTM, CDR2 ANQGSEA. V lost 5 bases to trimming and J lost 9 bases; unmatched junction nucleotides: 4. The CDR3 sequence is 12 residues long. The CDR3 protein is CSVLAGGTEQFF. The CDR3 DNA sequence: TGCAGCGTTTTAGCGGGGGGAACTGAGCAGTTCTTC.

This clonotype was observed a handful of times. CDR3 DNA sequence: TGTGCCAGCAGTCACCGGTCCGGCAATTCACCCCTCCACTTT. It encodes CASSHRSGNSPLHF. V gene TRBV6-5 combines with J gene TRBJ1-6; D ambiguous. Deletions cut 5 bases from V and 7 bases from J, with 12 bases between. CDR3 length: 14 residues. The germline V gene encodes CDR1 MNHEY and CDR2 SVGAGI.